Below are 9 T cell receptor beta chains sequenced from a single sample in a study of cytomegalovirus exposure and HLA in healthy donors (dated by TCRdb to the late 2010s). The library was obtained by the immunoSEQ multiplex PCR assay. For the multiplex PCR, a mixture combining 60 forward primers for TCR Vbeta segments and 13 reverse primers for TCR Jbeta segments was used. TCRdb re-hosts the immuneACCESS table, in-frame sequences only. Its copies lack some clones; in the studies checked, an unresolved V gene accounts for under half of them, and the cause for the rest is not known. Here the sample has 160,000 or so clones; roughly 73% occur a single time. About 1.4% of the sample is held by the ten biggest clonotypes. The source material was PBMCs. The source of these receptors is a woman aged 25 to 39 in good health and CMV-seronegative.

V gene TRBV25-1 combines with J gene TRBJ2-1; D is perhaps TRBD2 (7 bases). The ends were cut back, 3 bases at V and 8 bases at J, with 14 bases in the middle. CDR1 MGHDK and CDR2 SYGVNS come from the germline V gene. This CDR3 spans 14 amino acids. CDR3: CASSEPGGLYEQFF. As DNA, the CDR3 is TGTGCCAGCAGTGAGCCGGGGGGCCTGTATGAGCAGTTCTTC.

As to this clone: One end of the junction varies from germline; a read error may be responsible. At the DNA level, this CDR3 is encoded by other sequences in the same sample as well. The V and J genes are TRBV7-7 and TRBJ2-2, with 7 bases matching TRBD1. CDR1 and CDR2 from the germline V gene are SSHAT and FNYEAQ (reference sequence). The CDR3 totals 12 residues. The CDR3 nucleotides read TGTGCTAGCAGGACAGGTTCCGGGGAGCTGTTTTTT. Protein: CASRTGSGELFF.

The gene calls are TRBV5-4 and TRBJ2-5, with 7 bases lining up with TRBD2. CDR1 and CDR2 (germline): SGHNT, YYREEE (reference sequence). This CDR3 comprises 15 residues. V shed 5 bases, J shed 2 bases, and the junction held 9 bases outside the gene matches. CDR3 coding DNA: TGTGCCAGCAGACCTGGGGGGGGGAAGCAAGAGACCCAGTACTTC. It yields the protein CASRPGGGKQETQYF.

This clone showed up just once. V is TRBV7-3 and J is TRBJ1-3; tentative D call: TRBD1 (5 bases). In germline, CDR1 is SGHTA, CDR2 FQGTGA. CDR3 length: 13 residues. V lost 5 bases and J lost 4, with 9 bases in between. The DNA of the CDR3 is TGTGCCAGCAGCGCCTCAGGGGGAAACACCATATATTTT. This sequence encodes CASSASGGNTIYF.

This clone was recorded a few times. The chain couples TRBV14 to TRBJ2-4; D gene ambiguous. This CDR3 region has 12 residues. The V gene lost 5 bases and the J gene lost 8 bases, with 10 bases spanning the gap. In germline, CDR1 is SGHDN, CDR2 FVKESK. In DNA, the CDR3 is TGTGCCAGCAGCTCTCCCGGAGACATTCAGTACTTC. Translating it yields CASSSPGDIQYF.

V usage is TRBV15 and J usage is TRBJ1-3; 7 nucleotides align to TRBD1. The V gene's germline CDR1 is LNHNV and CDR2 YYDKDF (reference sequence). J lost 3 bases, V lost 3 bases, and 11 bases had no gene match. There are 17 residues in the CDR3. The CDR3 nucleotides are TGTGCCACCAGCAGTCTAACAACAGGGGTTAGTGGAAACACCATATATTTT. This sequence encodes CATSSLTTGVSGNTIYF.

V usage is TRBV6-5 and J usage is TRBJ2-1, with a weak D call TRBD2 (5 bases). V lost 4 bases to trimming and J lost 6 bases, with 10 bases between them. The CDR3 has 13 amino acids. The V gene's germline CDR1 is MNHEY and CDR2 SVGAGI. The CDR3 nucleotides read TGTGCCAGCAGTTCGACCCGGGGCAATGAGCAGTTCTTC. Its protein is CASSSTRGNEQFF.

The V and J genes are TRBV5-8 and TRBJ2-7, with D perhaps matching TRBD1 (5 bases). This CDR3 has 13 residues. Germline values: CDR1 SGHTS, CDR2 YDEGEE. V was cut by 3 bases and J by 3 bases, with 10 bases left in between. This CDR3 is CASSSDTIYEQYF. As DNA, the CDR3 is TGTGCCAGCAGCTCGGACACGATCTACGAGCAGTACTTC.

This rearrangement joins TRBV6-5 to TRBJ2-3, with 10 bases matching TRBD2. V gave up 2 bases and J gave up 4 bases; unmatched junction bases: 6. The CDR3 runs 16 residues. The germline V gene has CDR1 MNHEY and CDR2 SVGAGI. The CDR3 sequence is CASSYTRTSGSDTQYF. The CDR3 DNA sequence: TGTGCCAGCAGTTACACTCGGACTAGCGGTTCAGATACGCAGTATTTT.